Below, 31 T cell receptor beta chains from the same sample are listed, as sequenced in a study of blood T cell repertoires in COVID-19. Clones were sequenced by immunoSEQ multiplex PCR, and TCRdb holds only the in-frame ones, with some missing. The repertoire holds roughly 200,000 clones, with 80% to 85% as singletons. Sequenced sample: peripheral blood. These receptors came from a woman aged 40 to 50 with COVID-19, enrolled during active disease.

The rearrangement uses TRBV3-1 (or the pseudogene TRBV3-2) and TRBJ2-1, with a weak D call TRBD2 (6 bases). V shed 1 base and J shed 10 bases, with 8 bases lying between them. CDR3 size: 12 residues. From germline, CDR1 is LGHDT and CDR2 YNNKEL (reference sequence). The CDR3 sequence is CASSQVRGEQFF. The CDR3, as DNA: TGTGCCAGCAGCCAAGTTCGGGGGGAGCAGTTCTTC.

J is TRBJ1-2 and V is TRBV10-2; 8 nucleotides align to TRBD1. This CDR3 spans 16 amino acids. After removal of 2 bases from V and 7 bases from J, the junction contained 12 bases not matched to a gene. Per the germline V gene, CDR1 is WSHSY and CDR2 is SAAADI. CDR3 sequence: CASSEIGPGGAGGYTF. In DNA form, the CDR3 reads TGCGCCAGCAGTGAGATCGGGCCAGGGGGCGCCGGTGGCTACACCTTC.

CDR3 bases: TGCGCCAGCAGTGAGTCCTTAGCGGGGGGGTTTGACATTCAGTACTTC. Its translation: CASSESLAGGFDIQYF. The rearrangement uses TRBV10-1 and TRBJ2-4, with 11 bases that match TRBD2. The CDR3 covers 16 residues. The junction had 6 bases not matched to a gene; V was cut back by 0 bases and J by 8 bases. Germline CDR1 WNHNN, CDR2 SYGVQD (reference sequence).

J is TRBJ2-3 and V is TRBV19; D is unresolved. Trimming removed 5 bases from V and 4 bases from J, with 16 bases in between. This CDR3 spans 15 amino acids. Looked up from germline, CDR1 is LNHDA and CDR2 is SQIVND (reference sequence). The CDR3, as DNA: TGTGCCAGTAGTGCGACTTCCAAGAAGGCAGATACGCAGTATTTT. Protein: CASSATSKKADTQYF. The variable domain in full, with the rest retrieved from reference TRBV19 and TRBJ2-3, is DGGITQSPKYLFRKEGQNVTLSCEQNLNHDAMYWYRQDPGQGLRLIYYSQIVNDFQKGDIAEGYSVSREKKESFPLTVTSAQKNPTAFYLCASSATSKKADTQYFGPGTRLTVL.

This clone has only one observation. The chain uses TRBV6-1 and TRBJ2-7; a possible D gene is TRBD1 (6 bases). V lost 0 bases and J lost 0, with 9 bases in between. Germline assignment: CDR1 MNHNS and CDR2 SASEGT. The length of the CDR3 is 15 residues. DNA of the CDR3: TGTGCCAGCAGTGAAGCCGAGGACAGCTCCTACGAGCAGTACTTC. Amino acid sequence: CASSEAEDSSYEQYF.

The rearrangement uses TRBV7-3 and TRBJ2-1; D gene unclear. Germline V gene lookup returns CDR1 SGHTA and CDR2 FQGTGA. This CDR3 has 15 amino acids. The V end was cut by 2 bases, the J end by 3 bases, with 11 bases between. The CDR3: CASSLLGENYNEQFF. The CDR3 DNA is TGTGCCAGCAGCTTACTAGGAGAGAACTACAATGAGCAGTTCTTC.

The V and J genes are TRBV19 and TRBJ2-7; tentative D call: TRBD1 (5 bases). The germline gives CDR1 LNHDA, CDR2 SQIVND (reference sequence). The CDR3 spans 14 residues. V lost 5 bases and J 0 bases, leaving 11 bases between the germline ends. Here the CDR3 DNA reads TGTGCCAGTAGTCTACAGGACGGCTCCTACGAGCAGTACTTC. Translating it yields CASSLQDGSYEQYF.

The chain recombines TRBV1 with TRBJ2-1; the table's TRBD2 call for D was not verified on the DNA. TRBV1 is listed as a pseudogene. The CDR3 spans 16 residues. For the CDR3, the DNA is TGCACCAGCAGCCACCGACTAGCTGAGGAAGGGAATGAGCAGTTCTTC. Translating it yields CTSSHRLAEEGNEQFF.

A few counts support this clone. The CDR3 protein is CASSFESSYNSPLHF. In DNA form, the CDR3 reads TGCGCCAGCAGCTTCGAGAGCTCCTATAATTCACCCCTCCACTTT. This sequence joins TRBV5-1 and TRBJ1-6; D is unclear. CDR1 SGHRS and CDR2 YFSETQ come from the germline V gene. V was trimmed by 2 bases and J by 0 bases, leaving 6 bases between them. The CDR3 totals 15 residues.

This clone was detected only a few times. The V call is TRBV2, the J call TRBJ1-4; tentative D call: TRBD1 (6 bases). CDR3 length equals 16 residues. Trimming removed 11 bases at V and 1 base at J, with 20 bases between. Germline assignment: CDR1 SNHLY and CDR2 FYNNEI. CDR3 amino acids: CASRPGTSLTNEKLFF. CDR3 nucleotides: TGTGCCTCACGCCCCGGGACATCCCTAACTAATGAAAAACTGTTTTTT.

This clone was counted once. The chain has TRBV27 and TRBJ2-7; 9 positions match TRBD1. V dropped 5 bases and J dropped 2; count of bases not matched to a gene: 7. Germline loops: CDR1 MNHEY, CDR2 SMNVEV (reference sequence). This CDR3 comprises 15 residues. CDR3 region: CASSARDRVPYEQYF. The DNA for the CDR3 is TGTGCCAGCAGTGCCCGGGACAGGGTCCCCTACGAGCAGTACTTC.

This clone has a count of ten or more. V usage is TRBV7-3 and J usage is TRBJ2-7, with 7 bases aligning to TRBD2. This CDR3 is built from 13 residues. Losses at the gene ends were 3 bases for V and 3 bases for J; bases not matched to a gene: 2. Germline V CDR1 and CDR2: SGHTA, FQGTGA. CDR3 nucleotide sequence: TGTGCCAGCAGCTTGGGAGGGCACTACGAGCAGTACTTC. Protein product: CASSLGGHYEQYF.

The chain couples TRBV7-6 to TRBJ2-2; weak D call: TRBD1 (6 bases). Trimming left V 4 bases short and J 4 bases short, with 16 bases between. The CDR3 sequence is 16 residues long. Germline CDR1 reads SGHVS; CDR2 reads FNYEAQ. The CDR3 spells CASSSRQDGATGELFF. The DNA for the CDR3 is TGTGCCAGCAGCTCTAGACAGGATGGAGCCACCGGGGAGCTGTTTTTT.

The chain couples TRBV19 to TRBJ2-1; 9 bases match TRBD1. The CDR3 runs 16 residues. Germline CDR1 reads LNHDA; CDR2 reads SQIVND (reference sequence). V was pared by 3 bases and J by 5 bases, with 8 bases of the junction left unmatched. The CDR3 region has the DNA TGTGCCAGTAGTATTGGGGACAGGGTAGAACACAATGAGCAGTTCTTC. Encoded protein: CASSIGDRVEHNEQFF.

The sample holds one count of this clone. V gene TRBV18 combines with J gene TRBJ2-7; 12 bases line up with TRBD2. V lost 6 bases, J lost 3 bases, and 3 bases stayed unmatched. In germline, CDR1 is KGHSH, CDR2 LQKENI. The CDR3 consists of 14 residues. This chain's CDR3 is CASSSLAGGYEQYF. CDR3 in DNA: TGTGCCAGCTCGTCACTAGCGGGAGGCTACGAGCAGTACTTC.

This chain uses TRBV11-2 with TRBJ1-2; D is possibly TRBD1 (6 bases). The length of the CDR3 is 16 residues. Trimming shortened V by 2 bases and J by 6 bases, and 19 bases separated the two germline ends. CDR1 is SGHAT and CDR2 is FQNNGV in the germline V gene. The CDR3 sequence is CASSLPGTTLRDGYTF. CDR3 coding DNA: TGTGCCAGCAGCTTACCCGGGACAACCCTTCGGGATGGCTACACCTTC.

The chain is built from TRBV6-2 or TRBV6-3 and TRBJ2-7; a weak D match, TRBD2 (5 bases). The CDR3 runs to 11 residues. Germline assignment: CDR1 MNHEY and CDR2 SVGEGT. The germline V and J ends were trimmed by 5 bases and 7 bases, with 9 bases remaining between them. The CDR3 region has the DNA TGTGCCAGCAGTGACCCGGGAGAGCAGTACTTC. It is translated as CASSDPGEQYF.

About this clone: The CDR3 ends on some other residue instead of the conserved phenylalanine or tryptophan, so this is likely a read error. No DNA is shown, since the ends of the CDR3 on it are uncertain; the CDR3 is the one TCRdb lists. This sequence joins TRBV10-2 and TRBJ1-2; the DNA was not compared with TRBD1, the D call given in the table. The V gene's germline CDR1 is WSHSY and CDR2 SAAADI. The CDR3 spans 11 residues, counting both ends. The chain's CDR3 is CASSEGQAQEC.

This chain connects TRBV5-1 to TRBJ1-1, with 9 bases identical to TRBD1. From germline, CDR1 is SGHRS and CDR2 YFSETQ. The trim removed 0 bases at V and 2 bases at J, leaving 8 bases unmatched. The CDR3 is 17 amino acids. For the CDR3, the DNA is TGCGCCAGCAGCTTGGAGTTGGGACAGGGAAGAAACACTGAAGCTTTCTTT. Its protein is CASSLELGQGRNTEAFF.

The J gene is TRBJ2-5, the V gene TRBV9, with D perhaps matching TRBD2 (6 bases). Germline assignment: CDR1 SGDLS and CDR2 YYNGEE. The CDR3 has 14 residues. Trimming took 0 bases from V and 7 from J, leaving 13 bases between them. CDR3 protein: CASSVALGGTTQYF. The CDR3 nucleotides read TGTGCCAGCAGCGTAGCTCTGGGAGGTACGACCCAGTACTTC.

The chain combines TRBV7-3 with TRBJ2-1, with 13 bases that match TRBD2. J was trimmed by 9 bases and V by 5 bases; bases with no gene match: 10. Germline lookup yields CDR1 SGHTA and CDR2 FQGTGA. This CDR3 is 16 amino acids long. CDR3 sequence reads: CASSRDPTSGRREQFF. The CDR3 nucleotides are TGTGCCAGCAGCCGAGACCCGACTAGCGGGAGGCGTGAGCAGTTCTTC.

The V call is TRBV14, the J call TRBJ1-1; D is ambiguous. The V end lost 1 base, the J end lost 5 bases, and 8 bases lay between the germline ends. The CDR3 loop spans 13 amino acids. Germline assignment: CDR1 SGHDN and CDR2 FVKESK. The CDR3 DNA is TGTGCCAGCAGCCAAGGACCCGGGACTGAAGCTTTCTTT. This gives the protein CASSQGPGTEAFF. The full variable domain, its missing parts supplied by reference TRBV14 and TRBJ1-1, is EAGVTQFPSHSVIEKGQTVTLRCDPISGHDNLYWYRRVMGKEIKFLLHFVKESKQDESGMPNNRFLAERTGGTYSTLKVQPAELEDSGVYFCASSQGPGTEAFFGQGTRLTVV.

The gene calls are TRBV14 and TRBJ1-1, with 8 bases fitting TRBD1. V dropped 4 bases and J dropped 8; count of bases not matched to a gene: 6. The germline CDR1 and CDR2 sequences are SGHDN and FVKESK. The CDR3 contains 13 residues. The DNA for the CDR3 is TGTGCCAGCAGCCTCATCAGGGGGCGGGAAGCTTTCTTT. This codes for CASSLIRGREAFF.

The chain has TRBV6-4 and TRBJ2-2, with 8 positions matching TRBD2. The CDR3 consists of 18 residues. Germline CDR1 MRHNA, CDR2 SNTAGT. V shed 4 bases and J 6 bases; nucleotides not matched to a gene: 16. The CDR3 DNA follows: TGTGCCAGCAGTGGGTGGGGCTGGACAAGCGGGAGATCCGGGGAGCTGTTTTTT. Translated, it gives CASSGWGWTSGRSGELFF.

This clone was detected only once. CDR3 in amino acids: CASSLAGTGASNYGYTF. The CDR3 DNA is TGTGCCAGCAGCCTAGCCGGGACAGGGGCTTCTAACTATGGCTACACCTTC. The rearrangement links TRBV9 to TRBJ1-2, with 10 bases matching TRBD1. V was clipped by 4 bases and J by 0 bases; unmatched bases: 9. CDR1 and CDR2 (germline): SGDLS, YYNGEE. CDR3 length equals 17 residues. Using reference TRBV9 and TRBJ1-2 for the parts outside the CDR3, the full variable domain is DSGVTQTPKHLITATGQRVTLRCSPRSGDLSVYWYQQSLDQGLQFLIQYYNGEERAKGNILERFSAQQFPDLHSELNLSSLELGDSALYFCASSLAGTGASNYGYTFGSGTRLTVV.

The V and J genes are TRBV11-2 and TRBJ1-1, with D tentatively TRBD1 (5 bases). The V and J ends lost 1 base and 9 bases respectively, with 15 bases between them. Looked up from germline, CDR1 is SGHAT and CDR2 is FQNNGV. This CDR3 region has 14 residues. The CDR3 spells CASSLVSQGTKAFF. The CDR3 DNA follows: TGTGCCAGCAGCTTAGTCTCTCAGGGTACCAAAGCTTTCTTT.

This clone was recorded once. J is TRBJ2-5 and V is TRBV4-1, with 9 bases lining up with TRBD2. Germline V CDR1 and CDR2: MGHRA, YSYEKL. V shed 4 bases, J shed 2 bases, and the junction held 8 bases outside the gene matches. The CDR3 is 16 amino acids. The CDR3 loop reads CASSRPPGLAQETQYF. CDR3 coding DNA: TGCGCCAGCAGCCGGCCACCGGGACTAGCTCAAGAGACCCAGTACTTC.

CDR3 sequence: CASSPPRREGPYNEQFF. In DNA form, the CDR3 reads TGTGCCAGCTCACCACCGCGGCGGGAGGGTCCCTACAATGAGCAGTTCTTC. The genes are TRBV18 and TRBJ2-1; 9 nucleotides align to TRBD2. In germline, CDR1 is KGHSH, CDR2 LQKENI. The ends lost 0 bases at V and 2 bases at J; junction bases unmatched: 5. This CDR3 spans 17 amino acids. Looking up the rest from reference TRBV18 and TRBJ2-1 gives the full variable domain: NAGVMQNPRHLVRRRGQEARLRCSPMKGHSHVYWYRQLPEEGLKFMVYLQKENIIDESGMPKERFSAEFPKEGPSILRIQQVVRGDSAAYFCASSPPRREGPYNEQFFGPGTRLTVL.

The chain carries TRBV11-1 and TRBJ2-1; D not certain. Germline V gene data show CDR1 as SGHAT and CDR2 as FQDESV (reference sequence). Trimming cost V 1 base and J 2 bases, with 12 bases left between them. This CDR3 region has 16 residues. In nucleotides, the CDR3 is TGTGCCAGCAGCTTAGACGTGTCCCTAACCTACAATGAGCAGTTCTTC. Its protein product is CASSLDVSLTYNEQFF.

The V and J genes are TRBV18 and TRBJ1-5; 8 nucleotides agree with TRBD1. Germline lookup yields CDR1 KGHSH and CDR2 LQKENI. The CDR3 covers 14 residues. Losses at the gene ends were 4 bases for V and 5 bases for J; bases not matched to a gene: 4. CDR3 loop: CASSQQGGYQPQHF. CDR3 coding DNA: TGTGCCAGCTCACAACAGGGGGGATATCAGCCCCAGCATTTT.

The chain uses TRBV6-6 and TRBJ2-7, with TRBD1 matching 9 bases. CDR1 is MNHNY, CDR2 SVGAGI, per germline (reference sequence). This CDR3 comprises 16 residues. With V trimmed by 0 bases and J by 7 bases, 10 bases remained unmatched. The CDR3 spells CASSYSGGQGRGEQYF. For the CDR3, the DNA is TGTGCCAGCAGTTACTCAGGGGGACAGGGACGAGGGGAGCAGTACTTC.